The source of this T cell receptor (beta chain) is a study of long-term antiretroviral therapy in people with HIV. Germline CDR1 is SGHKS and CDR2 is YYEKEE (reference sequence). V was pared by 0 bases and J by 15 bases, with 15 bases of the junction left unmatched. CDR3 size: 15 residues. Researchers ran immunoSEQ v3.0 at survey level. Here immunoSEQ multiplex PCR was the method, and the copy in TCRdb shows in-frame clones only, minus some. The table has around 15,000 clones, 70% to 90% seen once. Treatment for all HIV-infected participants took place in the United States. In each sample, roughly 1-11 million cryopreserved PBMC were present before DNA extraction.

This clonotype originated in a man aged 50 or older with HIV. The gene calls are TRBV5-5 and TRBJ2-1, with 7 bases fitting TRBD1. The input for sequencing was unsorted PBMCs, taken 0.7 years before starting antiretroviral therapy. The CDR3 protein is CASSLATGRSFGPFF. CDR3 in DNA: TGTGCCAGCAGCTTGGCGACAGGGCGGAGTTTCGGGCCGTTCTTC. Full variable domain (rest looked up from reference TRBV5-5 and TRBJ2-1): DAGVTQSPTHLIKTRGQQVTLRCSPISGHKSVSWYQQVLGQGPQFIFQYYEKEERGRGNFPDRFSARQFPNYSSELNVNALLLGDSALYLCASSLATGRSFGPFFGPGTRLTVL.